The 18 T cell receptor beta chains below come from one sample, sequenced in a study of cytomegalovirus exposure and HLA in healthy donors. Only in-frame clones appear in the TCRdb table, and some are missing; sequencing was by immunoSEQ multiplex PCR. The repertoire holds approximately 200,000 clones, with around 90% as singletons. Sequencing input: PBMCs. These receptor sequences come from a young woman in good health and CMV-seronegative.

The CDR3 is CATSGLDRDAEAFF. The CDR3 coding sequence is TGTGCCACCAGCGGGTTGGACAGGGACGCTGAAGCTTTCTTT. This rearrangement joins TRBV15 to TRBJ1-1, with 8 bases lining up with TRBD1. Trimming removed 5 bases from V and 6 bases from J; junction bases left unmatched: 8. This CDR3 region has 14 residues. The V gene's germline CDR1 is LNHNV and CDR2 YYDKDF (reference sequence).

Only a few counts were recorded for this clone. This CDR3 is also generated by other DNA sequences in the sample. V and J are TRBV9 and TRBJ1-1; D perhaps matches TRBD1 (5 bases). Germline V gene sequence: CDR1 SGDLS, CDR2 YYNGEE. The CDR3 is made up of 13 amino acids. Trimming removed 2 bases from V and 1 base from J, with 6 bases in between. The CDR3 spells CASSVTGNTEAFF. The CDR3 DNA sequence: TGTGCCAGCAGCGTTACAGGGAACACTGAAGCTTTCTTT.

The chain joins TRBV7-9 to TRBJ2-7; TRBD2 is a possible D gene (5 bases). CDR1 SEHNR and CDR2 FQNEAQ come from the germline V gene (reference sequence). This CDR3 contains 15 residues. V was shortened by 5 bases and J by 3 bases, with 17 bases between the two germline ends. CDR3 DNA sequence: TGTGCCAGCAGCCCTCTAGACGGGGAATACTACGAGCAGTACTTC. It specifies CASSPLDGEYYEQYF.

V and J are TRBV4-1 and TRBJ1-1, with D unclear. V was shortened by 0 bases and J by 0 bases, with 5 bases between the two germline ends. The CDR3 runs to 14 residues. Germline CDR1 is MGHRA and CDR2 is YSYEKL. This CDR3 is CASSQESMNTEAFF. In nucleotides, the CDR3 is TGCGCCAGCAGCCAAGAGAGTATGAACACTGAAGCTTTCTTT.

This chain uses TRBV30 with TRBJ1-1; D is possibly TRBD1 (6 bases). This CDR3 has 15 residues. V was pared by 2 bases and J by 6 bases, with 19 bases between. Germline-derived CDR1 and CDR2 are GTSNPN and SVGIG (reference sequence). The CDR3 region is CAWSYGDRFSSEAFF. The CDR3 region has the DNA TGTGCCTGGAGTTATGGCGACAGGTTTAGCTCTGAAGCTTTCTTT.

The chain carries TRBV14 and TRBJ2-1, with TRBD1 matching 9 bases. The germline gives CDR1 SGHDN, CDR2 FVKESK. This CDR3 is built from 14 residues. Trimming removed 5 bases from V and 8 bases from J; junction bases left unmatched: 7. CDR3 amino acids: CASSGRTGEYEQFF. The CDR3 nucleotides read TGTGCCAGCAGCGGTAGGACAGGGGAGTATGAGCAGTTCTTC. Drawing the rest from reference TRBV14 and TRBJ2-1, the complete variable domain is EAGVTQFPSHSVIEKGQTVTLRCDPISGHDNLYWYRRVMGKEIKFLLHFVKESKQDESGMPNNRFLAERTGGTYSTLKVQPAELEDSGVYFCASSGRTGEYEQFFGPGTRLTVL.

The chain recombines TRBV11-2 with TRBJ2-1; 8 bases agree with TRBD2. The CDR3 loop spans 14 amino acids. Germline V CDR1 and CDR2: SGHAT, FQNNGV. The CDR3 loop reads CVRSLREGCNEQFF. The CDR3 DNA is TGTGTCAGGTCCCTTCGGGAGGGCTGCAATGAGCAGTTCTTC.

The rearrangement uses TRBV5-1 and TRBJ2-7; 12 positions agree with TRBD2. V lost 0 bases and J lost 3; bases outside the gene matches: 7. Germline-derived CDR1 and CDR2 are SGHRS and YFSETQ. There are 17 residues in the CDR3. CDR3 nucleotide sequence: TGCGCCAGCAGCTTGGGGGCTAGCGGGAGGGCCATCTACGAGCAGTACTTC. This gives the protein CASSLGASGRAIYEQYF.

The rearrangement links TRBV15 to TRBJ2-5, with 10 positions matching TRBD1. V gave up 5 bases and J gave up 5 bases; unmatched junction bases: 8. The CDR3 totals 15 residues. Per the germline V gene, CDR1 is LNHNV and CDR2 is YYDKDF (reference sequence). In DNA form, the CDR3 reads TGTGCCACCAGCCTCCGGGACAGGGGTTGGGAGACCCAGTACTTC. This encodes CATSLRDRGWETQYF.

CDR3 sequence: CASSLVGVQGEQYF. CDR3 DNA: TGTGCCAGCAGCTTGGTCGGGGTACAAGGCGAGCAGTACTTC. V usage is TRBV5-5 and J usage is TRBJ2-7; a possible D gene is TRBD2 (5 bases). V dropped 0 bases and J dropped 6 bases, with 13 bases sitting between them. CDR3 size: 14 residues. CDR1 is SGHKS, CDR2 YYEKEE, per germline (reference sequence).

The rearrangement links TRBV5-1 to TRBJ2-7; D remains unclear. Trimming took 0 bases from V and 2 from J, leaving 9 bases between them. CDR3 length: 14 residues. Germline CDR1 and CDR2: SGHRS and YFSETQ. The CDR3 DNA reads as TGCGCCAGCAGCTTGGGTAGTGGTACCTACGAGCAGTACTTC. It yields the protein CASSLGSGTYEQYF.

This chain joins TRBV4-1 and TRBJ1-3, with unresolved D. Deletions cut 0 bases from V and 1 base from J, with 19 bases between. The CDR3 is made up of 19 amino acids. Germline V gene sequence: CDR1 MGHRA, CDR2 YSYEKL. CDR3 amino acids: CASSQEWAREMVSGNTIYF. The CDR3 DNA reads as TGCGCCAGCAGCCAAGAATGGGCCCGGGAGATGGTATCTGGAAACACCATATATTTT.

The chain recombines TRBV19 with TRBJ2-2; perhaps TRBD2 as D (5 bases). Trimming removed 7 bases from V and 4 bases from J, with 10 bases in between. Germline V lookup: CDR1 LNHDA, CDR2 SQIVND (reference sequence). The CDR3 sequence is 13 residues long. DNA of the CDR3: TGTGCCAGTACCACTAGTAGCACCGGGGAGCTGTTTTTT. This sequence encodes CASTTSSTGELFF.

The chain employs TRBV28 and TRBJ1-5; TRBD1 is a possible D gene (6 bases). Trimming stripped 6 bases from V and 1 base from J, with 16 bases between. The length of the CDR3 is 16 residues. Germline V CDR1 and CDR2: MDHEN, SYDVKM. This CDR3 is CASRTSGVGSNQPQHF. The DNA of the CDR3 is TGTGCCAGCAGGACCTCAGGGGTGGGCAGCAATCAGCCCCAGCATTTT.

The chain recombines TRBV7-2 with TRBJ2-7; D might be TRBD2 (5 bases). Germline CDR1 reads SGHTA; CDR2 reads FQGNSA. CDR3 length equals 12 residues. The V gene lost 5 bases and the J gene lost 0 bases, with 5 bases spanning the gap. CDR3 sequence (DNA): TGTGCCAGCAGCGGGAGCTCCTACGAGCAGTACTTC. Amino acid sequence: CASSGSSYEQYF.

This chain connects TRBV28 to TRBJ2-7, with 12 nucleotides matching TRBD2. Losses at the gene ends were 10 bases for V and 2 bases for J; bases not matched to a gene: 12. The CDR3 length is 16 residues. Looked up from germline, CDR1 is MDHEN and CDR2 is SYDVKM. The CDR3 DNA sequence: TGTGCCACCAGACTAGCGGGAGTGGTACGGACCTACGAGCAGTACTTC. It encodes CATRLAGVVRTYEQYF.

This clone was counted once. This sequence joins TRBV19 and TRBJ2-2; 7 bases map to TRBD2. CDR3 size: 14 residues. Germline CDR1 and CDR2: LNHDA and SQIVND (reference sequence). Trimming removed 8 bases from V and 0 bases from J; junction bases left unmatched: 3. The CDR3 DNA reads TGTGCCAGTTCGGCGGGGGCGAACACCGGGGAGCTGTTTTTT. Residues: CASSAGANTGELFF.

The genes are TRBV27 and TRBJ2-7; D ambiguous. Germline-derived CDR1 and CDR2 are MNHEY and SMNVEV (reference sequence). CDR3 length: 13 residues. V lost 4 bases, J lost 2 bases, and 9 bases lay in between. This chain's CDR3 is CASSSRFPYEQYF. CDR3 in DNA: TGTGCCAGCAGTTCTAGGTTTCCCTACGAGCAGTACTTC.